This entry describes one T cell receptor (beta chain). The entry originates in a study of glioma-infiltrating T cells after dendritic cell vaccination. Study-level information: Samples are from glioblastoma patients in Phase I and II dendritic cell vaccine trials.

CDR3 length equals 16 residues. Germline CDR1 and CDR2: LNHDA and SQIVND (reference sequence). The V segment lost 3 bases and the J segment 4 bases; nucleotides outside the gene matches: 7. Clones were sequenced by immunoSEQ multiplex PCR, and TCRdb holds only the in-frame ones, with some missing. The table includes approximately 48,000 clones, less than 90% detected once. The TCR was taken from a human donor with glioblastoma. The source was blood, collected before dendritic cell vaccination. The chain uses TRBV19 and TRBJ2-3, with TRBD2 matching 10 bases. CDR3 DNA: TGTGCCAGTAGTATGGGTGCGCTAGCGGGGGCAGATACGCAGTATTTT. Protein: CASSMGALAGADTQYF.